This note documents a single TCR beta chain sequence. Antigen unknown. The source of the sample is a study of vaccination and CD4 T cells after COVID-19. Treatment in this sample: 10-day PBMC culture with coronavirus spike peptide pools or control peptides (ViraFEST assay). Oncomine TCR Beta short-read sequencing was applied to DNA from cultured CD4+ T cells. TCRdb re-called the PCR reads with MiXCR, one entry per CDR3 protein. The sample holds more than 8,000 distinct CDR3 sequences, approximately 27% seen once. The CDR3 consists of 13 residues. Germline lookup yields CDR1 SQVTM and CDR2 ANQGSEA. Trimming removed 4 bases from V and 5 bases from J, with 14 bases in between.

The input for sequencing was CD4+ T cells from blood, cultured in vitro, taken after SARS-CoV-2 vaccination. This clonotype was sampled from a human donor who had recovered from COVID-19. The genes are TRBV29-1 and TRBJ1-2; TRBD1 might be the D (5 bases). CDR3 nucleotides: TGCAGCGTTGCGGCAGGGCGGTTGTATGGCTACACCTTC. Encoded protein: CSVAAGRLYGYTF.